This T cell receptor (beta chain) comes out of a study of blood T cell repertoires in COVID-19. Authors' processing steps: For nucleated cells, counts were estimated from reference gene primer amplification. TCRdb's copy holds only in-frame clones and misses some; the assay was immunoSEQ multiplex PCR. From that table come the V and J calls and clone size; the DNA was used to work out D and trimming. The sample yields 180,000 or so clones, 85% to 90% seen once. The TCR comes from a middle-aged woman with acute COVID-19. Material for sequencing was PBMCs or T cells enriched from blood (not recorded which).

CDR3 region: CASTLQGASPDTQYF. The CDR3 nucleotides are TGTGCCAGCACCCTACAGGGGGCGAGCCCAGATACGCAGTATTTT. The rearrangement links TRBV28 to TRBJ2-3; 9 bases line up with TRBD1. Looked up from germline, CDR1 is MDHEN and CDR2 is SYDVKM. This CDR3 has 15 residues. J gave up 4 bases and V 7 bases, and 9 bases lay outside the gene matches. Full variable domain (rest looked up from reference TRBV28 and TRBJ2-3): DVKVTQSSRYLVKRTGEKVFLECVQDMDHENMFWYRQDPGLGLRLIYFSYDVKMKEKGDIPEGYSVSREKKERFSLILESASTNQTSMYLCASTLQGASPDTQYFGPGTRLTVL.